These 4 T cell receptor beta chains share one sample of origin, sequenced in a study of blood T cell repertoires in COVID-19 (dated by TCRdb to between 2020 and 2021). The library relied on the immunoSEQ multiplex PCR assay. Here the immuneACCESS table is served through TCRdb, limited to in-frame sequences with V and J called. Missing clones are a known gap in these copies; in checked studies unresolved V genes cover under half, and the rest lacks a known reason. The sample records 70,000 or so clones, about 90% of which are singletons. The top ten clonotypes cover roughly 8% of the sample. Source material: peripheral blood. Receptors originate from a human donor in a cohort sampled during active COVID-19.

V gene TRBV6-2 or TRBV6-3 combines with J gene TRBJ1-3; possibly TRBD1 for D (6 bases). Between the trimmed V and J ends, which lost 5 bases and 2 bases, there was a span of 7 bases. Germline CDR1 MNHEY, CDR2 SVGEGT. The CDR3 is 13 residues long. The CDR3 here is CASSRDTGNTIYF. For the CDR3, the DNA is TGTGCCAGCAGTCGGGACACTGGAAACACCATATATTTT.

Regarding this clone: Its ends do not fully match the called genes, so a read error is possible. This CDR3 reads CASSPSRTGTYLLF. The CDR3 bases are TGTGCCAGTAGTCCCTCCCGAACAGGGACCTATCTTCTCTTC. The V call is TRBV19, the J call TRBJ2-7, with D possibly matching TRBD1 (6 bases). Germline loops: CDR1 LNHDA, CDR2 SQIVND (reference sequence). This CDR3 comprises 14 residues.

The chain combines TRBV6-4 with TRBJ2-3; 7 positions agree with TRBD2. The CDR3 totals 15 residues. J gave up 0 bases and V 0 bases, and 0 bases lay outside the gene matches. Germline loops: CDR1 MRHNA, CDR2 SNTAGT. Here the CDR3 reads CASSDSAGSTDTQYF. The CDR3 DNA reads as TGTGCCAGCAGTGACTCAGCGGGGAGCACAGATACGCAGTATTTT.

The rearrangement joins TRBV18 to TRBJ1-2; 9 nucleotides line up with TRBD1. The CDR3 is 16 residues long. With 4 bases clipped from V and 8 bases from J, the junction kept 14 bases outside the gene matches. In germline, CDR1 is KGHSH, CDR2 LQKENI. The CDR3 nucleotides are TGTGCCAGCTCACGTGGGCTTTCCGGGACAGGGATCGGCTACACCTTC. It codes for CASSRGLSGTGIGYTF.